The clone carrying this T cell receptor (beta chain) was seen only a few times. Antigen: not known. A second PCR, run for about 7 to 11 cycles, used a sample-barcoded 5' primer plus a J-beta primer mix. Researchers report that each sample yielded at least 2.5 million CDR3-containing paired-end reads. TCRdb reanalysed the 5' RACE reads using MiXCR and keeps one entry per CDR3 protein. The profile shows about a million distinct CDR3 sequences, less than 45% of them singletons. Deletions cut 5 bases from V and 6 bases from J, with 28 bases between. CDR3 size: 19 residues. Per the germline V gene, CDR1 is SEHNR and CDR2 is FQNEAQ (reference sequence). Each donor was a healthy Caucasian individual from Russia, aged roughly 6 to 100. The sample is drawn from a study of blood T cells in healthy people across ages. Notes on the study in general: There were more naive CD4+ cells and higher diversity in long-lived donors than in aged donors.

What was sequenced was blood. The rearrangement joins TRBV7-9 to TRBJ2-2; D may be TRBD1 (5 bases). This TCR was sampled from a man aged 18 to 35 in good health. The CDR3 DNA reads TGTGCCAGCAGCCTCAACCGAATGACAGACAAAAATTCATCCGGGGAGCTGTTTTTT. It yields the protein CASSLNRMTDKNSSGELFF.